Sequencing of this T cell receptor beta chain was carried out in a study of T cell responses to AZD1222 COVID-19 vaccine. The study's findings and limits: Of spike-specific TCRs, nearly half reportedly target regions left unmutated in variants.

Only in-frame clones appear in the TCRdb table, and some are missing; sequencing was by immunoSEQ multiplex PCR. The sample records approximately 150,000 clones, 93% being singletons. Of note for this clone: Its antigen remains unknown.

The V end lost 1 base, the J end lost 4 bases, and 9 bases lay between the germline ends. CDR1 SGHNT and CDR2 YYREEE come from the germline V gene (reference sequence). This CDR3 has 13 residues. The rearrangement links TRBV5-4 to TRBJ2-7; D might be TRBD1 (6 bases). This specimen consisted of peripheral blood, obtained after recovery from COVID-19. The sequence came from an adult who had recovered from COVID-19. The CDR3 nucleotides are TGTGCCAGCAGCTTGTTCCAGGGGTACGAGCAGTACTTC. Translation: CASSLFQGYEQYF. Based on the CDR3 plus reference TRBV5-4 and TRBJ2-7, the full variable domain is ETGVTQSPTHLIKTRGQQVTLRCSSQSGHNTVSWYQQALGQGPQFIFQYYREEENGRGNFPPRFSGLQFPNYSSELNVNALELDDSALYLCASSLFQGYEQYFGPGTRLTVT.